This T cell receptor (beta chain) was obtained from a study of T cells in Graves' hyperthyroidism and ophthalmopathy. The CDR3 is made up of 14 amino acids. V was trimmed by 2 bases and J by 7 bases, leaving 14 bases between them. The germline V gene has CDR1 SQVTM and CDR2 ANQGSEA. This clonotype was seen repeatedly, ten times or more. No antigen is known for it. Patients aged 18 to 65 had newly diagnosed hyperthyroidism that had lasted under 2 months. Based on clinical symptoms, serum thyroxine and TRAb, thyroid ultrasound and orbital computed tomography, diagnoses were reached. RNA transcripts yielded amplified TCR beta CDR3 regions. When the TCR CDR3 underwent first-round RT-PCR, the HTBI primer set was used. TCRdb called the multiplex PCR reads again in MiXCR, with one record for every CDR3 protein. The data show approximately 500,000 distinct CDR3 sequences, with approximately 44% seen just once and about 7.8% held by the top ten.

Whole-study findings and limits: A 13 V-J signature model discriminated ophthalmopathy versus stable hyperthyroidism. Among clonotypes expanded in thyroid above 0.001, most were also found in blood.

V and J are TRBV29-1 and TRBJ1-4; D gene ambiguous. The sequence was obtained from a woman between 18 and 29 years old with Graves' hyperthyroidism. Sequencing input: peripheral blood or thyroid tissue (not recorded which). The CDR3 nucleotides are TGCAGCGTTGAAATTGCAGGAAAGTTTGAAAAACTGTTTTTT. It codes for CSVEIAGKFEKLFF.